This is a list of T cell receptor beta chains from one sample in a study of T cell responses to AZD1222 COVID-19 vaccine. The table came from immunoSEQ multiplex PCR; TCRdb's copy has only in-frame clones and leaves some out. The sample lists 150,000 to 200,000 clones; roughly 90% were seen once. The material sequenced was peripheral blood, taken on day 0 of AZD1222 vaccination. The receptors originated from an adult in good health. Each CDR3 is given without its conserved first and last residue.

cdr3_length,v_call,j_call,cdr3_aa
14,TRBV4-2,TRBJ2-1,ASSQVRTSGSWEQF
18,TRBV4-1,TRBJ2-3,ASSQDERGPWDSNTDTQY
12,TRBV2,TRBJ1-5,ASSGQGSHQPQH
13,TRBV11-1,TRBJ1-4,ASSLVGTLAEKLF
11,TRBV7-2,TRBJ2-5,ASSPLNQETQY
13,TRBV6-5,TRBJ2-3,ASSYSRGYGDTQY
15,TRBV4-3,TRBJ2-3,ASSQAPPGVGTDTQY
13,TRBV6-1,TRBJ2-7,ASSDPGTGSYEQY
12,TRBV25-1,TRBJ2-1,ANGDRGKYNEQF
11,TRBV6-2/TRBV6-3,TRBJ2-7,ASSYGYTYEQY